These 28 T cell receptor beta chains came from one sample sequenced in a study of blood T cells in healthy people across ages. Together with a sample-barcoded 5' primer, a J-beta primer mix was included in a second PCR lasting roughly 7 to 11 cycles. MiXCR, run by TCRdb on the 5' RACE reads, gives a single entry per CDR3 protein. The table has some 1.4 million distinct CDR3 sequences, around 39% seen once. Sequencing was performed on blood. These receptors were collected from a woman between 18 and 29 years old in good health.

CDR3 residues: CAWKGGNEQFF. The CDR3 DNA reads TGTGCCTGGAAGGGGGGGAATGAGCAGTTCTTC. V is TRBV30 and J is TRBJ2-1; possibly TRBD2 for D (7 bases). With 4 bases removed from V and 7 bases from J, the gap between germline ends came to 8 bases. Germline CDR1 is GTSNPN and CDR2 is SVGIG (reference sequence). The length of the CDR3 is 11 residues.

V usage is TRBV12-3 or TRBV12-4 and J usage is TRBJ2-5; 11 nucleotides match TRBD2. Trimming took 5 bases from V and 1 from J; bases not matched to a gene: 12. CDR3 length: 18 residues. This chain's CDR3 is CASSLLLAGGGGQETQYF. CDR3 nucleotide sequence: TGTGCCAGCAGTCTACTCCTAGCGGGGGGAGGGGGCCAAGAGACCCAGTACTTC.

This clonotype was detected a few times. One junction end disagrees with the germline gene, perhaps due to a read error. V usage is TRBV7-7 and J usage is TRBJ2-3; tentative D call: TRBD2 (6 bases). The CDR3 runs 14 residues. Germline V gene data show CDR1 as SSHAT and CDR2 as FNYEAQ (reference sequence). The CDR3: CASSSVLGGDTQYF. As DNA, the CDR3 is TGTGCTAGCAGCTCCGTTTTGGGGGGAGATACGCAGTATTTT.

The chain employs TRBV7-6 and TRBJ2-7, with TRBD2 identical over 11 bases. Germline V gene sequence: CDR1 SGHVS, CDR2 FNYEAQ. The V and J ends lost 4 bases and 6 bases, in that order; junction bases with no gene match: 11. CDR3 size: 16 residues. CDR3 in amino acids: CASSSHLAGGLVEQYF. The CDR3 nucleotides are TGTGCCAGCAGCTCCCACTTAGCGGGGGGGCTGGTCGAGCAGTACTTC.

Only a few counts were recorded for this clonotype. The genes are TRBV6-1 and TRBJ2-5; D remains unclear. Per the germline V gene, CDR1 is MNHNS and CDR2 is SASEGT. Trimming pared 10 bases from V and 0 bases from J, leaving 18 bases between. The length of the CDR3 is 15 residues. The CDR3 is CANSLTGNYQETQYF. CDR3 nucleotide sequence: TGTGCCAACTCCCTAACTGGGAATTACCAAGAGACCCAGTACTTC.

J is TRBJ2-1 and V is TRBV7-9; 8 nucleotides agree with TRBD2. The J call may be mistaken, given a closer DNA end match to TRBJ2-7. Germline CDR1 and CDR2: SEHNR and FQNEAQ (reference sequence). The CDR3 has 16 amino acids. CDR3 sequence (DNA): TGTGCCAGCAGCTTTAATTCACTAGCGGCGAACAATGAGCAGTACTTC. It encodes CASSFNSLAANNEQYF.

The chain employs TRBV12-3 or TRBV12-4 and TRBJ1-6; 7 nucleotides match TRBD1. The CDR3 length is 15 residues. Losses at the gene ends were 2 bases for V and 10 bases for J; bases not matched to a gene: 8. The CDR3 reads CASSLSGRGGSPLHF. The DNA of the CDR3 is TGTGCCAGCAGTTTAAGTGGCAGGGGGGGCTCACCCCTCCACTTT.

V is TRBV7-2 and J is TRBJ2-3; 11 bases are shared with TRBD2. The CDR3 is 15 amino acids. Germline-derived CDR1 and CDR2 are SGHTA and FQGNSA. V gave up 4 bases and J gave up 4 bases; unmatched junction bases: 4. CDR3 amino acids: CASSSIAGGADTQYF. DNA for the CDR3: TGTGCCAGCAGCTCCATAGCGGGAGGGGCAGATACGCAGTATTTT.

This clonotype was observed at least ten times. CDR3 in amino acids: CASSDGDRTRADTQYF. As DNA, the CDR3 is TGTGCCAGCAGTGACGGCGACAGGACGAGGGCAGATACGCAGTATTTT. This chain links TRBV6-1 with TRBJ2-3, with D perhaps matching TRBD1 (6 bases). V lost 3 bases and J lost 4, with 17 bases in between. This CDR3 is 16 amino acids long. Germline assignment: CDR1 MNHNS and CDR2 SASEGT.

The chain links TRBV28 to TRBJ1-5, with a possible D match to TRBD1 (5 bases). Germline CDR1 MDHEN, CDR2 SYDVKM. V gave up 7 bases and J gave up 3 bases, with 16 bases separating them. The CDR3 length is 15 residues. CDR3 DNA: TGTGCCAGCACCTCATACGGGGGGGACAATCAGCCCCAGCATTTT. It specifies CASTSYGGDNQPQHF.

This clonotype was observed a handful of times. The chain has TRBV28 and TRBJ2-3; perhaps TRBD2 as D (6 bases). V was trimmed by 2 bases and J by 0 bases, leaving 12 bases between them. The CDR3 loop spans 16 amino acids. Germline CDR1 and CDR2: MDHEN and SYDVKM. CDR3 loop: CASSLAGSSSTDTQYF. The CDR3 DNA reads as TGTGCCAGCAGTTTAGCGGGGAGTTCTAGCACAGATACGCAGTATTTT.

This clonotype was picked up one time. The chain joins TRBV2 to TRBJ2-7, with D maybe TRBD1 (6 bases). Germline V gene sequence: CDR1 SNHLY, CDR2 FYNNEI. The CDR3 totals 14 residues. V was shortened by 10 bases and J by 0 bases, with 16 bases between the two germline ends. CDR3 protein: CATRPQGNSYEQYF. The CDR3 nucleotides are TGTGCCACCAGACCTCAGGGGAACTCCTACGAGCAGTACTTC.

This clonotype was counted between two and nine times. V is TRBV5-1 and J is TRBJ2-1; perhaps D is TRBD1 or TRBD2 (6 bases each). The V gene lost 0 bases and the J gene lost 0 bases, with 10 bases spanning the gap. The germline CDR1 and CDR2 sequences are SGHRS and YFSETQ. The CDR3 runs to 16 residues. CDR3 coding DNA: TGCGCCAGCAGCTTGGAAGGGGGGCTCTCCTACAATGAGCAGTTCTTC. Translated: CASSLEGGLSYNEQFF.

The chain links TRBV20-1 to TRBJ2-3; 11 bases agree with TRBD2. The CDR3 loop spans 15 amino acids. With V trimmed by 6 bases and J by 2 bases, 7 bases remained unmatched. The germline V gene has CDR1 DFQATT and CDR2 SNEGSKA (reference sequence). The CDR3 coding sequence is TGCAGTGCCCAAGGGACTAGCGGAGACACAGATACGCAGTATTTT. This gives the protein CSAQGTSGDTDTQYF.

Turning to this clonotype: A much larger clone is a single base away; this may be a read error. This chain joins TRBV7-2 and TRBJ2-3; 9 positions match TRBD2. This CDR3 contains 19 residues. CDR1 and CDR2 (germline): SGHTA, FQGNSA. J was trimmed by 2 bases and V by 3 bases; bases with no gene match: 15. The DNA for the CDR3 is TGTGCCAGCAGCTTCTTCCCGGGACTAGCCTCGGGTAACACAGATACGCAGTATTTT. Translation gives CASSFFPGLASGNTDTQYF.

V gene TRBV7-9 combines with J gene TRBJ2-7; D gene uncertain. Gene TRBJ2-5 matches the end of the DNA better, so the J call may be wrong. Germline loops: CDR1 SEHNR, CDR2 FQNEAQ (reference sequence). This CDR3 contains 14 residues. In DNA, the CDR3 is TGTGCCAGCAGCTTTTCCCTCTCTGGGGAGACCCAGTACTTC. It encodes CASSFSLSGETQYF.

J is TRBJ1-5 and V is TRBV6-7; D unresolved. TRBV6-7 is an open reading frame, and its role is uncertain. The germline V and J ends were trimmed by 2 bases and 7 bases, with 21 bases remaining between them. The CDR3 extends over 17 amino acids. As DNA, the CDR3 is TGTGCCAGCAGTTACGCTACGATAGACCAGTCGAGACAGCCCCAGCATTTT. Its translation: CASSYATIDQSRQPQHF.

This clonotype has a handful of counts. The chain employs TRBV27 and TRBJ1-1, with D maybe TRBD1 (5 bases). Trimming took off 3 bases at V and 5 bases at J, with 13 bases between the two ends. The V gene's germline CDR1 is MNHEY and CDR2 SMNVEV (reference sequence). The CDR3 consists of 14 residues. Here the CDR3 reads CASSFGTGKTEAFF. CDR3 sequence (DNA): TGTGCCAGCAGTTTCGGGACTGGGAAAACTGAAGCTTTCTTT.

The rearrangement uses TRBV30 and TRBJ2-7, with 7 bases fitting TRBD2. CDR1 GTSNPN and CDR2 SVGIG come from the germline V gene (reference sequence). The CDR3 extends over 16 amino acids. The trim removed 6 bases at V and 4 bases at J, leaving 18 bases unmatched. The CDR3 region is CACSRLVGRGFYEQYF. DNA of the CDR3: TGTGCCTGCTCCCGTTTGGTGGGGCGGGGGTTTTACGAGCAGTACTTC.

The rearrangement links TRBV5-6 to TRBJ2-7, with D tentatively TRBD1 or TRBD2 (5 bases each). CDR3 length: 15 residues. Trimming took off 4 bases at V and 3 bases at J, with 17 bases between the two ends. Germline V lookup: CDR1 SGHDT, CDR2 YYEEEE. CDR3: CASSLGVGTFYEQYF. The CDR3, as DNA: TGTGCCAGCAGCCTCGGGGTCGGGACCTTCTACGAGCAGTACTTC.

J is TRBJ1-1 and V is TRBV20-1; 7 bases map to TRBD1. The CDR3 sequence is 16 residues long. The V gene end was trimmed by 8 bases and the J gene end by 2 bases; junction bases not matched to a gene: 17. Germline values: CDR1 DFQATT, CDR2 SNEGSKA (reference sequence). Written as DNA, the CDR3 is TGCAGTCCGACCGGAGGGACAGTCAAAATAAACACTGAAGCTTTCTTT. This sequence encodes CSPTGGTVKINTEAFF.

This clonotype showed up just a few times. V and J are TRBV29-1 and TRBJ2-1; 10 nucleotides match TRBD1. The junction had 3 bases not matched to a gene; V was cut back by 7 bases and J by 6 bases. In germline, CDR1 is SQVTM, CDR2 ANQGSEA. The CDR3 totals 12 residues. The CDR3: CSARQGANEQFF. The CDR3 region has the DNA TGCAGCGCGAGACAGGGGGCCAATGAGCAGTTCTTC.

This rearrangement joins TRBV6-1 to TRBJ1-2, with D unclear. Trimming took off 3 bases at V and 2 bases at J, with 7 bases between the two ends. CDR1 and CDR2 from the germline V gene are MNHNS and SASEGT. The CDR3 covers 13 residues. CDR3 amino acids: CASSDSQNYGYTF. The DNA for the CDR3 is TGTGCCAGCAGTGACAGTCAGAACTATGGCTACACCTTC.

CDR3 sequence: CSASQRRTSGRNEQYF. The CDR3 region has the DNA TGCAGTGCTTCACAGCGAAGGACTAGCGGGAGAAACGAGCAGTACTTC. The rearrangement links TRBV20-1 to TRBJ2-7; 13 bases are shared with TRBD2. Trimming removed 5 bases from V and 5 bases from J; junction bases left unmatched: 12. CDR3 length equals 16 residues. Germline-derived CDR1 and CDR2 are DFQATT and SNEGSKA (reference sequence).

V and J are TRBV20-1 and TRBJ1-2; D is unclear. The V gene's germline CDR1 is DFQATT and CDR2 SNEGSKA (reference sequence). This CDR3 is 12 amino acids long. V was shortened by 3 bases and J by 4 bases, with 9 bases between the two germline ends. In nucleotides, the CDR3 is TGCAGTGCTAGGGTCACCCTCTATGGCTACACCTTC. It specifies CSARVTLYGYTF.

This clonotype was seen more than once but under ten times. The chain is built from TRBV20-1 and TRBJ2-7; 8 positions match TRBD1. This CDR3 has 15 amino acids. Per the germline V gene, CDR1 is DFQATT and CDR2 is SNEGSKA (reference sequence). J lost 5 bases, V lost 0 bases, and 9 bases had no gene match. CDR3 sequence: CSARDLQGGFDEQYF. The CDR3 DNA reads TGCAGTGCTAGAGATCTACAGGGGGGATTCGACGAGCAGTACTTC.

This clonotype was seen a few times. The rearrangement links TRBV9 to TRBJ1-6; D is ambiguous. This CDR3 contains 14 residues. The V gene lost 0 bases and the J gene lost 5 bases, with 6 bases spanning the gap. Germline CDR1 SGDLS, CDR2 YYNGEE. This CDR3 reads CASSVGEDNSPLHF. The CDR3 DNA is TGTGCCAGCAGCGTAGGGGAAGATAATTCACCCCTCCACTTT. Together with reference TRBV9 and TRBJ1-6, the CDR3 gives the full variable domain: DSGVTQTPKHLITATGQRVTLRCSPRSGDLSVYWYQQSLDQGLQFLIQYYNGEERAKGNILERFSAQQFPDLHSELNLSSLELGDSALYFCASSVGEDNSPLHFGNGTRLTVT.

The chain uses TRBV21-1 and TRBJ2-7; the table gives TRBD1 as D, unverified against the DNA. TRBV21-1 is a pseudogene segment. CDR3 length: 15 residues. The chain's CDR3 is CASTDRGLAPYEQYF. The DNA of the CDR3 is TGTGCCAGCACTGACAGGGGGCTCGCACCCTACGAGCAGTACTTC.